The rows below give T cell receptor beta chains drawn from one sample of a study of cytomegalovirus exposure and HLA in healthy donors. Clones were sequenced by immunoSEQ multiplex PCR, and TCRdb holds only the in-frame ones, with some missing. The data contain around 200,000 clones, around 74% of them singletons. The material sequenced was PBMCs. The receptors were sampled from a female donor in good health and CMV-seronegative. Both conserved end residues are trimmed from each CDR3. Fields, in order: V gene, CDR3 protein.

TRBV28,ASKLWGSEQF
TRBV9,ASSDGLSNQPQH
TRBV7-9,SSSRDYQETQY
TRBV6-5,ASSYTHSLQETQY
TRBV5-1,ASSDGTSLQETQY
TRBV18,ASSQEQGIGTGELF
TRBV28,ASSFGPSYEQY
TRBV28,ASSLPGTDNQPQH
TRBV4-3,ASSQVAGDYEQY
TRBV5-4,ASSPGQVTYEQY
TRBV4-3,ASSQGRGGVNNEQF
TRBV9,ASSTGQSRTEAF
TRBV4-1,ASSQVQSGSHEQY
TRBV4-3,ASSQGITGYNSPLH
TRBV6-1,ASSLPRNTEAF
TRBV5-6,ASSLPMRLAVSTDTQY
TRBV7-9,ASTIAGREQY
TRBV5-1,ASSFSQRASYEQY
TRBV7-9,ASSLGTSSYNEQF
TRBV29-1,SPGGADTQY
TRBV30,AWREDRGYYGYT
TRBV6-1,ASSPDRDYGYT
TRBV5-5,ASSLYRDSPLH
TRBV7-2,ASSRQTLAGGPTGELF
TRBV7-2,ASRPTGVETQY
TRBV28,ASSFIGTGSLSYEQY
TRBV28,ASSLQGGLSYEQY
TRBV4-3,ASSQNRGSNTQY
TRBV30,AWSVVAGPTDTQY
TRBV6-5,ASSYRWGRMNTEAF
TRBV10-3,AISTGGGAGSTDTQY
TRBV11-1,ASSVDRVNYGYT
TRBV5-1,ASRTGGQRSGSYEQY
TRBV5-1,ASSSGQTNTEAF
TRBV2,ASSGQGSSGNTIY
TRBV6-7,ASSYTYGQGDTEAF
TRBV5-6,ASSLLERVTGELF
TRBV6-5,ASSLPGQGRQGYT
TRBV6-1,AGDRVPSMNTEAF
TRBV7-9,ASSLDRGVTATGELF
TRBV11-2,ASSWGSNTEAF
TRBV28,ASSQVGRDSYNEQF
TRBV16,ASSRGQGMLAF
TRBV6-6,ASIARGAGEQY
TRBV29-1,SVASGRQQPQH
TRBV6-5,ASSPQSNYGYT
TRBV28,ASSFRGADTQY
TRBV7-8,ASSLGGLNTEAF